Sequencing of this T cell receptor (beta chain) was carried out in a study of T cell clusters in autoimmune cytopenias. The wider study: Healthy control donors averaged approximately 52 years of age, with a median of roughly 62 years. General observations from the study: TRB repertoire shifts in secondary cytopenia and chronic lymphocytic leukemia mostly reflected lymphoma, not autoimmunity. Compared with active autoimmune hepatitis patients, healthy donors showed approximately 3-fold more exclusive TRB clusters.

TRB was amplified by touch-down multiplex PCR, primer pools A and B combined. TCRdb re-called the multiplex PCR reads and gives one entry per CDR3 protein, without DNA. Its listing shows 3,000 to 3,500 distinct CDR3 sequences. Each sample's input was roughly 250 ng genomic DNA, about 38,000 genome equivalents. About this clonotype itself: What it recognizes is unknown.

This same sample was also part of a study on T cell repertoires in aging, cancer and after chemotherapy. From that report: Donor ages fell into six groups from 30 or younger up to 70 or older.

The receptor's source is a human donor in good health. Sample: peripheral blood.

This chain's CDR3 is CANSPVGGADTQYF. The chain is built from TRBV28 and TRBJ2-3; the D gene TCRdb calls, TRBD2, cannot be checked with no DNA. The CDR3 consists of 14 residues. Germline loops: CDR1 MDHEN, CDR2 SYDVKM.